The 2 T cell receptor beta chains presented below share a single source sample, sequenced in a study of Ad26.COV2.S vaccination and SARS-CoV-2 variants. Specified treatment: over 15 received Ad26.COV2.S at low or high dose, single or two shots; five or six received placebo; per-sample allocation not given. Each sample was drawn 63 days after the first injection (of vaccine or placebo). Measured with immunoSEQ multiplex PCR; TCRdb has only the in-frame clones, and not every one. The table shows 350,000 to 450,000 clones, with 89% occurring only once. The sequences come from peripheral blood, collected in a trial of Ad26.COV2.S vaccine versus placebo. Receptors originate from a person aged 18 to 59 who received the Ad26.COV2.S COVID-19 vaccine or a placebo.

CDR3 amino acids: CASSETPGGRGNSPLHF. The CDR3 coding sequence is TGTGCCAGCAGTGAAACCCCAGGTGGCAGGGGAAATTCACCCCTCCACTTT. The chain uses TRBV6-1 and TRBJ1-6; D might be TRBD1 (6 bases). CDR3 length: 17 residues. The germline V gene has CDR1 MNHNS and CDR2 SASEGT. The V gene lost 2 bases and the J gene lost 7 bases, with 18 bases spanning the gap.

The chain employs TRBV4-3 and TRBJ1-5, with D perhaps matching TRBD1 (5 bases). Germline V CDR1 and CDR2: LGHNA, YSLEER. Trimming removed 0 bases from V and 9 bases from J, with 9 bases in between. The CDR3 covers 13 residues. The DNA for the CDR3 is TGCGCCAGCAGCCAAGAGAAGAGGGGGCCCCAGCATTTT. Translated: CASSQEKRGPQHF.